The 11 T cell receptor beta chains reported below all come from one sample, sequenced in a study of resident and recirculating memory T cells in vitiligo. Clones were read by immunoSEQ multiplex PCR, and TCRdb kept only the in-frame ones, dropping some. The table lists about 45,000 clones, about 93% of them singletons, with more than 4% in the top ten. Sequenced input: blood. The receptors originated from a male donor with vitiligo.

The rearrangement uses TRBV7-8 and TRBJ2-3, with TRBD1 matching 7 bases. With V trimmed by 7 bases and J by 0 bases, 4 bases remained unmatched. Germline V gene sequence: CDR1 SGHVS, CDR2 FQNEAQ. The CDR3 sequence is 14 residues long. CDR3 in amino acids: CASIRDRSTDTQYF. DNA for the CDR3: TGTGCCAGCATCCGGGACAGAAGCACAGATACGCAGTATTTT.

This chain connects TRBV19 to TRBJ2-6; 9 bases align to TRBD1. With V trimmed by 4 bases and J by 2 bases, 15 bases remained unmatched. Germline V lookup: CDR1 LNHDA, CDR2 SQIVND (reference sequence). CDR3 length: 20 amino acids. The CDR3 bases are TGTGCCAGTAGTACTAGATTAGGACAGGGGTGGGACACTGGGGCCAACGTCCTGACTTTC. Its translation: CASSTRLGQGWDTGANVLTF.

The rearrangement joins TRBV27 to TRBJ2-2; 8 positions match TRBD2. This CDR3 has 16 residues. J gave up 3 bases and V 6 bases, and 9 bases lay outside the gene matches. Germline CDR1 reads MNHEY; CDR2 reads SMNVEV (reference sequence). This chain's CDR3 is CASRNAGGGYTGELFF. DNA of the CDR3: TGTGCCAGCAGAAATGCGGGGGGAGGATACACCGGGGAGCTGTTTTTT.

In nucleotides, the CDR3 is TGCAGCGTTGAATCCCCGGGGGACTATGGCTACACCTTC. It yields the protein CSVESPGDYGYTF. The gene calls are TRBV29-1 and TRBJ1-2; D might be TRBD1 (5 bases). Germline V gene sequence: CDR1 SQVTM, CDR2 ANQGSEA. The CDR3 loop spans 13 amino acids. The V and J ends lost 2 bases and 3 bases respectively, with 10 bases between them.

This chain joins TRBV30 and TRBJ2-6; the match to TRBD1 covers 9 bases. V shed 4 bases, J shed 0 bases, and the junction held 7 bases outside the gene matches. The CDR3 is made up of 17 amino acids. Germline V gene data show CDR1 as GTSNPN and CDR2 as SVGIG (reference sequence). The CDR3 bases are TGTGCCTGGATCCCGGGACAGGGACTCTCTGGGGCCAACGTCCTGACTTTC. As protein: CAWIPGQGLSGANVLTF.

The rearrangement uses TRBV2 and TRBJ2-5, with 11 nucleotides matching TRBD2. The CDR3 has 15 residues. The germline gives CDR1 SNHLY, CDR2 FYNNEI. The trim removed 4 bases at V and 4 bases at J, leaving 5 bases unmatched. The CDR3 region is CASSVASGGLETQYF. CDR3 DNA sequence: TGTGCCAGCAGTGTCGCTAGCGGGGGGTTAGAGACCCAGTACTTC.

This clone appeared once. The J gene is TRBJ2-3, the V gene TRBV7-8; 7 nucleotides agree with TRBD2. There are 15 residues in the CDR3. The V gene end was trimmed by 3 bases and the J gene end by 3 bases; junction bases not matched to a gene: 6. CDR1 and CDR2 (germline): SGHVS, FQNEAQ. In nucleotides, the CDR3 is TGTGCCAGCAGCTTCTTCAGCGGGGCAACAGATACGCAGTATTTT. Translating gives CASSFFSGATDTQYF.

This chain links TRBV7-9 with TRBJ2-5; possibly TRBD1 for D (6 bases). The CDR3 extends over 13 amino acids. Trimming shortened V by 5 bases and J by 5 bases, and 12 bases separated the two germline ends. Germline-derived CDR1 and CDR2 are SEHNR and FQNEAQ (reference sequence). The CDR3 nucleotides read TGTGCCAGCAGCCCCAGGGGTAGGGAGACCCAGTACTTC. This codes for CASSPRGRETQYF.

This chain joins TRBV7-9 and TRBJ2-7; 14 positions match TRBD2. There are 16 residues in the CDR3. The V gene end was trimmed by 4 bases and the J gene end by 5 bases; junction bases not matched to a gene: 7. Germline V gives CDR1 SEHNR, CDR2 FQNEAQ (reference sequence). The CDR3 DNA sequence: TGTGCCAGCAGCTCGCCGACTAGCGGGGGGGCTCACGAGCAGTACTTC. Its protein product is CASSSPTSGGAHEQYF.

The chain uses TRBV5-1 and TRBJ1-2; D gene unclear. Germline assignment: CDR1 SGHRS and CDR2 YFSETQ. V shed 4 bases and J shed 10 bases, with 14 bases lying between them. The CDR3 runs to 12 residues. CDR3 bases: TGCGCCAGCAGCCCCTCCGGTGTCGACTACACCTTC. Its protein is CASSPSGVDYTF.

In its sample, this clone was seen once. The rearrangement links TRBV27 to TRBJ1-1, with D unclear. Trimming stripped 8 bases from V and 1 base from J, with 17 bases between. Germline CDR1 is MNHEY and CDR2 is SMNVEV (reference sequence). This CDR3 comprises 15 residues. The CDR3 nucleotides are TGTGCCAGCCTAATTTGGGAGGAGGGGAACACTGAAGCTTTCTTT. Translated: CASLIWEEGNTEAFF.